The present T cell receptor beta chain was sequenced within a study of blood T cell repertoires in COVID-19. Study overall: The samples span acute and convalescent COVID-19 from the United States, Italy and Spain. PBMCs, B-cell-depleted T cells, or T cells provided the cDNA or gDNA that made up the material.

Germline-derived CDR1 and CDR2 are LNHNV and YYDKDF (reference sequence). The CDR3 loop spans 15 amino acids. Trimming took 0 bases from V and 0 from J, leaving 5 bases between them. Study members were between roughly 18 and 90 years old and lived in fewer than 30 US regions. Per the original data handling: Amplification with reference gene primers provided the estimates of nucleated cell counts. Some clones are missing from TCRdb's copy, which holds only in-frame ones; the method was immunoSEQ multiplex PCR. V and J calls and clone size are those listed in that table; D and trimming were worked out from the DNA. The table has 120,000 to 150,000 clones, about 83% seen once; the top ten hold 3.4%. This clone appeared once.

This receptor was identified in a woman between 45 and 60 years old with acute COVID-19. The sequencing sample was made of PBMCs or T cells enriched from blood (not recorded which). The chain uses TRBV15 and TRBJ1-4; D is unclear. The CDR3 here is CATSRDRATNEKLFF. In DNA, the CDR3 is TGTGCCACCAGCAGAGACCGCGCAACTAATGAAAAACTGTTTTTT.